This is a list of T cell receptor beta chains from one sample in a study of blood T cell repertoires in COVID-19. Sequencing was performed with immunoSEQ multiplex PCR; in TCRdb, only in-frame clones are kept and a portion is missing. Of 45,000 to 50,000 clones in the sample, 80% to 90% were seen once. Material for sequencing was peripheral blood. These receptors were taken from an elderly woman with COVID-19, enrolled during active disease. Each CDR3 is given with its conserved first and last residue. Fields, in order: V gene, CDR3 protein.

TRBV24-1 CATSDTGPRYTGELFF
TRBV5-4 CASSLLGKGVGYTF
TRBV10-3 CVTLAGETYEQYF
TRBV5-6 CASSRQEPNQPQHF
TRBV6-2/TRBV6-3 CASSYPTRTGVNQETQYF
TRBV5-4 CASSLSLAGEDEQFF
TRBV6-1 CASSDLAGGDYNEQFF
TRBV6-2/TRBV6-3 CASSPGKRGYTF
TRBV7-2 CASSSTGSGYEQYF
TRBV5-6 CASTRGQGFNSPLHF
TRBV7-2 CASSSQGAGETQYF
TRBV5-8 CASSSGASGALETQYF
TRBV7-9 CASNPIGTGEHEQYF
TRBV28 CASSIRGTGELFF
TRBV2 CASQIDRAYSNQPQHF
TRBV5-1 CASSPTGTGIEKLFF
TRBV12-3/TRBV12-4 CASSFTWRDTQYF
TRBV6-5 CASGQGLGQPQHF
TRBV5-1 CASSWGLAGGHYNEQFF
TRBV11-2 CASSLIRAGELFF
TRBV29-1 CSVGSGNTIYF
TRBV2 CASSENPTSPNQETQYF
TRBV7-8 CASTWDKNTEAFF
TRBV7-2 CASSPGLVAGTEETQYF
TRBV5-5 CASSLFTTAEDSNQPQHF
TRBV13 CASSLGRETQYF
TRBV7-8 CASRQTTGPEAFF
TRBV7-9 CASSPYNEQFF
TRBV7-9 CASSLWDSEQYF
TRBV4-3 CASSQQETDTQYF
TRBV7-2 CASSLDIGDEQYF
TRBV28 CASSQQGLAKNIQYF
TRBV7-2 CASSFQTGPNGYTF
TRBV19 CASSRFLRGRNSNQPQHF
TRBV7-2 CASSQDRGSYNEQFF
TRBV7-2 CASSTGQGSGGYTF
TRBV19 CASSTPGQSNQPQHF
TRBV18 CASSPPAAGGTGELFF
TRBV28 CASSLSRGTEAFF
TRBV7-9 CASSFFEGYEQYF
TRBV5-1 CASRASGGPSYEQYF
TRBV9 CASSLRDSEQTSTIYF
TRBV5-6 CASSQRSTGGGNQPQHF
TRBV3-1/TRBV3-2 CASSQASAVPSTDTQYF
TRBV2 CASKLAGNTGELFF
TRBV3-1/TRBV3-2 CASNLRGQNYGYTF
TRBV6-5 CASGTGVYEQYF
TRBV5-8 CASSSGRGGNLYEQYF
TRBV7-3 CASSLIGGQGVNYGYTF
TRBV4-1 CASSQRSAPGRAPYEQYF
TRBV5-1 CASSPLDISQETQYF
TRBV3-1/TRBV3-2 CASSHSTAGYTF